Listed below are T cell receptor beta chains from one sample, sequenced in a study of cytomegalovirus exposure and HLA in healthy donors. Repertoires were generated with immunoSEQ multiplex PCR, while TCRdb's copy carries only in-frame clones and drops some. The sample consists of under 70,000 clones, 86% of them appearing once. Sequenced material: PBMCs. The receptors were gathered from a woman between 25 and 40 years old in good health and CMV-seronegative. Each CDR3 is given with its conserved first and last residue. A D gene is named only where the DNA matches it firmly. Rows may omit the clone size; those that give it use once, few, many or a size class.

d_call j_call v_call clone_size cdr3_length cdr3_aa cdr3_nt
. TRBJ2-5 TRBV9 . 14 CASSFRQTQETQYF TGTGCCAGCAGCTTTCGACAGACTCAAGAGACCCAGTACTTC
. TRBJ2-3 TRBV9 . 13 CASSILSGDTQYF TGTGCCAGCAGCATTTTATCGGGAGATACGCAGTATTTT
TRBD1 TRBJ2-7 TRBV6-4 . 18 CASSAPPWGQVSPYEQYF TGTGCCAGCAGTGCCCCCCCCTGGGGACAGGTTTCCCCCTACGAGCAGTACTTC
. TRBJ2-6 TRBV4-2 . 16 CASSQDPTTGANVLTF TGTGCCAGCAGCCAAGATCCGACAACTGGGGCCAACGTCCTGACTTTC
. TRBJ1-2 TRBV7-2 . 18 CASSSRGTTGGTNYGYTF TGTGCCAGCAGCTCCCGCGGGACAACGGGGGGGACTAACTATGGCTACACCTTC
. TRBJ2-7 TRBV7-9 . 11 CASSANIEQYF TGTGCCAGCAGCGCCAACATCGAGCAGTACTTC
. TRBJ2-2 TRBV19 . 14 CASSIRQDSGELFF TGTGCCAGTAGTATAAGGCAGGACTCCGGGGAGCTGTTTTTT
TRBD2 TRBJ2-7 TRBV4-1 . 15 CASSQEKRDSYEQYF TGCGCCAGCAGCCAAGAAAAGCGGGATTCCTACGAGCAGTACTTC
TRBD2 TRBJ2-5 TRBV19 . 11 CAAGVGETQYF TGTGCAGCGGGAGTCGGGGAGACCCAGTACTTC
TRBD2 TRBJ2-3 TRBV5-4 . 17 CASSFFSSGRAPDTQYF TGTGCCAGCAGCTTTTTCTCTAGCGGGAGGGCCCCAGATACGCAGTATTTT
. TRBJ2-7 TRBV11-2 once 14 CASSLGAGSYEQYF TGTGCCAGCAGCTTAGGGGCGGGGTCCTACGAGCAGTACTTC
. TRBJ1-5 TRBV7-9 . 14 CASSLSRDNQPQHF TGTGCCAGCAGCTTAAGCAGGGACAATCAGCCCCAGCATTTT
. TRBJ2-5 TRBV14 . 12 CASGGPGETQYF TGTGCCAGCGGTGGGCCGGGGGAGACCCAGTACTTC
. TRBJ1-1 TRBV19 . 13 CASSSGPSTEAFF TGTGCCAGTAGTAGCGGGCCATCTACTGAAGCTTTCTTT
TRBD1 TRBJ1-6 TRBV6-5 . 14 CASSYQGARSPLHF TGTGCCAGCAGTTACCAGGGGGCGCGCTCACCCCTCCACTTT
. TRBJ1-3 TRBV6-5 . 16 CASSYSEGSSGNTIYF TGTGCCAGCAGTTACTCGGAAGGGAGCTCTGGAAACACCATATATTTT
. TRBJ2-1 TRBV2 . 15 CASSGDLSSYNEQFF TGTGCCAGCAGTGGGGACTTGAGCTCCTACAATGAGCAGTTCTTC
. TRBJ1-3 TRBV5-1 . 18 CASSFASLGYNSGNTIYF TGCGCCAGCAGCTTCGCTAGTCTCGGGTATAACTCTGGAAACACCATATATTTT
. TRBJ1-1 TRBV6-1 . 13 CASSDSMNTEAFF TGTGCCAGCAGTGACAGTATGAACACTGAAGCTTTCTTT
TRBD1 TRBJ2-7 TRBV27 . 14 CASIRTGGGYEQYF TGTGCCAGCATCCGGACAGGGGGCGGGTACGAGCAGTACTTC
TRBD1 TRBJ1-2 TRBV27 . 13 CASTRQGSYGYTF TGTGCCAGCACCCGACAGGGGAGTTATGGCTACACCTTC
TRBD1 TRBJ1-1 TRBV10-1 . 15 CASSELQGRNTEAFF TGCGCCAGCAGTGAGCTACAGGGGAGGAACACTGAAGCTTTCTTT
. TRBJ2-6 TRBV5-4 few 17 CASSLGVSGVGANVLTF TGTGCCAGCAGCTTAGGGGTATCAGGGGTTGGGGCCAACGTCCTGACTTTC
. TRBJ2-7 TRBV7-2 . 14 CASRQQESSYEQYF TGTGCCAGCAGACAACAGGAGAGCTCCTACGAGCAGTACTTC
. TRBJ2-6 TRBV19 . 16 CASMGLGSSGANVLTF TGTGCCAGTATGGGTCTAGGGAGCTCTGGGGCCAACGTCCTGACTTTC
. TRBJ1-3 TRBV30 . 12 CAWSPLGNTIYF TGTGCCTGGAGTCCACTCGGAAACACCATATATTTT
TRBD2 TRBJ2-1 TRBV11-2 once 15 CASSLDGTSEDEQFF TGTGCCAGCAGCTTAGACGGGACTAGCGAGGATGAGCAGTTCTTC
TRBD2 TRBJ2-1 TRBV10-1 . 11 CASLLAGEQFF TGCGCCAGCTTACTAGCGGGGGAGCAGTTCTTC
TRBD2 TRBJ2-2 TRBV19 . 16 CASSQPSGTSTGELFF TGTGCCAGTAGTCAACCTAGCGGGACTAGCACCGGGGAGCTGTTTTTT
TRBD1 TRBJ2-7 TRBV11-3 few 15 CASSLGGTVAYEQYF TGTGCCAGCAGCTTAGGTGGGACAGTGGCCTACGAGCAGTACTTC
TRBD2 TRBJ2-3 TRBV7-2 . 15 CASSLLAGLTDTQYF TGTGCCAGCAGCTTACTAGCGGGACTAACAGATACGCAGTATTTT
TRBD1 TRBJ1-2 TRBV15 . 16 CATSRDWWGQRYGYTF TGTGCCACCAGCAGAGATTGGTGGGGACAGAGATATGGCTACACCTTC
TRBD2 TRBJ2-1 TRBV7-9 . 16 CATGGLAGGRVNEQFF TGTGCCACGGGGGGACTAGCGGGAGGGCGAGTGAATGAGCAGTTCTTC
. TRBJ1-2 TRBV10-3 . 13 CAISESGGLGYTF TGTGCCATCAGTGAGTCGGGGGGGCTTGGCTACACCTTC
TRBD2 TRBJ2-1 TRBV6-1 . 14 CASSETSEANEQFF TGTGCCAGCAGTGAGACTAGCGAGGCCAATGAGCAGTTCTTC
. TRBJ2-7 TRBV28 . 14 CASRPPGSSYEQYF TGTGCCAGCCGTCCCCCGGGGAGCTCCTACGAGCAGTACTTC
. TRBJ1-4 TRBV5-6 . 14 CASSLFRDNPKLFF TGTGCCAGCAGCCTTTTCCGGGACAACCCAAAACTGTTTTTT
. TRBJ1-2 TRBV4-1 . 14 CASSQDKPVYGYTF TGCGCCAGCAGCCAAGATAAGCCGGTATATGGCTACACCTTC
TRBD2 TRBJ2-7 TRBV4-2 . 17 CASSQDPTSGASYEQYF TGTGCCAGCAGCCAAGATCCGACTAGCGGGGCCTCCTACGAGCAGTACTTC
TRBD1 TRBJ1-2 TRBV5-1 . 18 CASSLAPGQGAGGYGYTF TGCGCCAGCAGCTTGGCCCCGGGACAGGGGGCCGGGGGCTATGGCTACACCTTC